This T cell receptor (beta chain) originates from a study of response to subunit inactivated influenza vaccine. Study-wide points: That few new T cells are recruited by each seasonal influenza vaccination was the authors' suggestion.

TCRdb ran MiXCR on the RT-PCR reads and lists one entry per CDR3 protein. The sample includes 650,000 or so distinct CDR3 sequences, 14% of them seen just once. The CDR3 runs to 12 residues. Germline CDR1 is MDHEN and CDR2 is SYDVKM. V gave up 3 bases and J gave up 13 bases, with 13 bases separating them. Concerning this clonotype: Its target is unknown.

The sequence was collected from a man aged 50-60 years who received an inactivated influenza vaccine. The sample was PBMCs from blood, taken approximately 15 days before vaccination. The chain employs TRBV28 and TRBJ2-1; tentatively, D is TRBD1 or TRBD2 (7 bases each). CDR3 DNA: TGTGCCAGCAGTTTCAGGGGGGAGGGCCAGTTCTTC. It encodes CASSFRGEGQFF.